This paragraph reports one TCR beta chain. The sample belongs to a study of blood T cell repertoires in COVID-19. Study overall: PBMCs, B-cell-depleted T cells, or T cells provided the cDNA or gDNA that made up the material.

Germline V lookup: CDR1 SGHTA, CDR2 FQGNSA. This CDR3 has 13 amino acids. The V and J ends lost 8 bases and 0 bases respectively, with 10 bases between them. Profiled with immunoSEQ multiplex PCR; TCRdb holds only in-frame clones, not every one. The sample lists over 35,000 clones; 70% to 80% were seen once. The chain links TRBV7-2 to TRBJ2-5; D gene unclear. The clonotype originates from a man aged 55 to 70 with active COVID-19. The sample taken for sequencing was peripheral blood. The CDR3 loop is CASSQRYQETQYF. The DNA for the CDR3 is TGTGCCAGCTCCCAACGGTACCAAGAGACCCAGTACTTC. Combining the CDR3 with reference TRBV7-2 and TRBJ2-5 gives the whole variable domain GAGVSQSPSNKVTEKGKDVELRCDPISGHTALYWYRQSLGQGLEFLIYFQGNSAPDKSGLPSDRFSAERTGGSVSTLTIQRTQQEDSAVYLCASSQRYQETQYFGPGTRLLVL.